This record looks at one T cell receptor (beta chain) sequence and its context. What it recognizes is unknown. The sample belongs to a study of T cell responses to AZD1222 COVID-19 vaccine. Study-level findings and limits: Repertoire sampling was restricted to post-peak T cell response timepoints. Across spike, vaccine-associated CD4 TCRs were found, dominant at 160-218 and 743-854. Females outnumbered males among donors, who were mostly white British; clonal diversity was possibly underestimated.

V was clipped by 2 bases and J by 5 bases, with 7 bases between them. Germline-derived CDR1 and CDR2 are SEHNR and FQNEAQ (reference sequence). The CDR3 is made up of 13 amino acids. The assay was immunoSEQ multiplex PCR, and TCRdb's table has in-frame clones only and misses some. The table lists about 150,000 clones, roughly 90% of them singletons. Analysis merged second doses at about 4 or about 12 weeks. The chain is built from TRBV7-9 and TRBJ1-5; D gene uncertain. Material: peripheral blood, obtained 28 days after the second AZD1222 dose. This TCR came from an adult who received the AZD1222 COVID-19 vaccine. For the CDR3, the DNA is TGTGCCAGCAGCTTACGGTTGGATCAGCCCCAGCATTTT. The encoded protein is CASSLRLDQPQHF.